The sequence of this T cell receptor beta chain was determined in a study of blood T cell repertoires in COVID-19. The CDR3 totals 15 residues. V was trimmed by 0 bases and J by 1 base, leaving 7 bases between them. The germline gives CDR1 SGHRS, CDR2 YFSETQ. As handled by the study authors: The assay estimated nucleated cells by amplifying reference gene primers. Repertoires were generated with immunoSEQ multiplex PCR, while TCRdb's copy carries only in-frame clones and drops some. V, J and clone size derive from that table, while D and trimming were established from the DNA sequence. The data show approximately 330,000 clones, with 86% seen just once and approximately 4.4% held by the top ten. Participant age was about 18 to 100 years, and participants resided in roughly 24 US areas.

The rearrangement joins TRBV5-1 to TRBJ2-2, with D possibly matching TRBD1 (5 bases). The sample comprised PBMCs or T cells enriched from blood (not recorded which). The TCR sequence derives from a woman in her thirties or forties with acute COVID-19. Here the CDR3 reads CASSLAQGNTGELFF. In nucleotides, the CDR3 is TGCGCCAGCAGCTTGGCCCAGGGGAACACCGGGGAGCTGTTTTTT.